This T cell receptor (beta chain) is drawn from a study of T cells after yellow fever vaccination. Study-level results: At under 97% for CD4 and roughly 87% for CD8, most primary-vaccination clones showed up again after the booster. A weaker secondary response peaked on day 5, the primary on day 15. Repertoires sorted by FACS could include abundant clonotypes that are contaminants from the bulk population.

This clonotype was picked up many times. The antigen is unknown. Template-switching 5'RACE yielded the TCR cDNA; a universal primer site and UMIs were added in the process. TCRdb re-called the 5' RACE reads through MiXCR, storing one row per CDR3 protein. The repertoire includes about 230,000 distinct CDR3 sequences, around 6.7% of them detected once, and more than 1% sits in the top ten. The specimen was CD4+ T cells sorted from PBMCs, collected on the day of the yellow fever booster vaccination. This clonotype was sampled from a man younger than 45 who received the YFV17D yellow fever vaccine.

The CDR3 DNA sequence: TGTGCCAGCAGTTCTACTATAAGACACGACAATGAGCAGTTCTTC. It codes for CASSSTIRHDNEQFF. This chain links TRBV12-3 or TRBV12-4 with TRBJ2-1; no definite D call. CDR3 length: 15 residues. V gave up 4 bases and J gave up 5 bases, with 15 bases separating them.